This T cell receptor beta chain derives from a study of control samples from healthy donors and cancer patients. In germline, CDR1 is LNHDA, CDR2 SQIVND (reference sequence). This CDR3 has 13 amino acids. Germline trimming cut 4 bases from V and 7 bases from J; bases unmatched to any gene: 5. Profiled with immunoSEQ multiplex PCR; TCRdb holds only in-frame clones, not every one. The sample has 61,000 or so clones, almost 90% seen once. Sequencing was performed on PBMCs. The rearrangement links TRBV19 to TRBJ1-2, with 8 nucleotides matching TRBD1. The clonotype comes from a man in his fifties or sixties with colorectal cancer. CDR3 sequence reads: CASSTRTGLGYTF. In nucleotides, the CDR3 is TGTGCCAGTAGTACCCGGACAGGGCTTGGCTACACCTTC.